These 31 T cell receptor beta chains were sequenced from one sample in a study of identical twins. TCRdb itself ran the 5' RACE reads through MiXCR, one entry per CDR3 protein. The data hold fewer than 500,000 distinct CDR3 sequences, with roughly an eighth observed a single time. A further study also used this sample, focusing on yellow fever vaccine responses in identical twins.

Input material: CD4+ T cells sorted from blood. The receptors come from a woman aged 18-29 years in good health.

This clonotype has a handful of counts. The chain is built from TRBV11-2 and TRBJ2-7; D is perhaps TRBD1 (5 bases). The CDR3 length is 15 residues. Trimming pared 0 bases from V and 5 bases from J, leaving 14 bases between. Germline assignment: CDR1 SGHAT and CDR2 FQNNGV. The CDR3 is CASSLDLRGYNEQYF. The CDR3 DNA follows: TGTGCCAGCAGCTTAGATCTAAGGGGATATAACGAGCAGTACTTC. Full variable domain (outside the CDR3, taken from reference TRBV11-2 and TRBJ2-7): EAGVAQSPRYKIIEKRQSVAFWCNPISGHATLYWYQQILGQGPKLLIQFQNNGVVDDSQLPKDRFSAERLKGVDSTLKIQPAKLEDSAVYLCASSLDLRGYNEQYFGPGTRLTVT.

V and J are TRBV3-1 and TRBJ2-1; 11 bases fit TRBD2. Germline-derived CDR1 and CDR2 are LGHDT and YNNKEL (reference sequence). The CDR3 loop spans 17 amino acids. Trimming cost V 0 bases and J 6 bases; bases outside gene matches: 7. The CDR3 spells CASSQEPGLAGGNEQFF. The CDR3 DNA reads TGTGCCAGCAGCCAAGAACCCGGACTAGCGGGCGGCAATGAGCAGTTCTTC.

This clonotype was recorded a few times. J is TRBJ2-1 and V is TRBV30, with 9 positions matching TRBD2. Germline V CDR1 and CDR2: GTSNPN, SVGIG (reference sequence). V gave up 3 bases and J gave up 6 bases; unmatched junction bases: 18. The CDR3 loop spans 18 amino acids. The CDR3 nucleotides are TGTGCCTGGAGCCTCGCCCGGGGGCGGGGGGGCTCTGGCAATGAGCAGTTCTTC. Its translation: CAWSLARGRGGSGNEQFF.

This clonotype turned up a few times. The chain recombines TRBV6-2 or TRBV6-3 with TRBJ2-2; possible D gene TRBD1, 5 bases. Trimming shortened V by 5 bases and J by 2 bases, and 9 bases separated the two germline ends. CDR1 is MNHEY and CDR2 is SVGEGT in the germline V gene. The CDR3 totals 14 residues. The CDR3 region is CASSQTANTGELFF. The CDR3 nucleotides are TGTGCCAGCAGTCAGACAGCTAACACCGGGGAGCTGTTTTTT.

This clonotype was seen repeatedly, ten times or more. CDR3 sequence (DNA): TGCAGTGCCCCCAGGGGGAGCTCCTACGAGCAGTACTTC. It is translated as CSAPRGSSYEQYF. The chain employs TRBV20-1 and TRBJ2-7; 7 bases line up with TRBD1. CDR1 is DFQATT and CDR2 is SNEGSKA in the germline V gene (reference sequence). The J segment lost 0 bases and the V segment lost 6 bases, leaving 5 bases of the junction unmatched. This CDR3 is 13 amino acids long.

This clonotype was seen a handful of times. The chain employs TRBV6-1 and TRBJ2-1, with D perhaps TRBD2 (5 bases). The V and J ends lost 0 bases and 3 bases respectively, with 9 bases between them. The CDR3 consists of 15 residues. The germline V gene has CDR1 MNHNS and CDR2 SASEGT. CDR3 protein: CASSEAVGSYNEQFF. CDR3 nucleotide sequence: TGTGCCAGCAGTGAAGCTGTAGGGAGCTACAATGAGCAGTTCTTC.

In its sample, this clonotype was seen a few times. The chain combines TRBV4-1 with TRBJ2-1; TRBD2 matches at 8 bases. This CDR3 has 16 residues. V shed 6 bases, J shed 3 bases, and the junction held 10 bases outside the gene matches. CDR1 MGHRA and CDR2 YSYEKL come from the germline V gene. The CDR3 bases are TGCGCCAGCAGACACATCGGGCGGGAGGACTACAATGAGCAGTTCTTC. Protein product: CASRHIGREDYNEQFF.

The V and J genes are TRBV29-1 and TRBJ2-1; TRBD2 agrees at 8 bases. CDR1 SQVTM and CDR2 ANQGSEA come from the germline V gene. V lost 6 bases to trimming and J lost 3 bases; unmatched junction nucleotides: 10. This CDR3 region has 15 residues. CDR3 residues: CSVEIFSGDYNEQFF. The CDR3 DNA reads TGCAGCGTCGAGATTTTTAGCGGGGACTACAATGAGCAGTTCTTC.

In this sample, this clonotype turned up a few times. The J gene is TRBJ1-5, the V gene TRBV12-3 or TRBV12-4, with D possibly being TRBD1 (6 bases). The CDR3 extends over 16 amino acids. Between the trimmed V and J ends, which lost 3 bases and 0 bases, there was a span of 12 bases. The CDR3 spells CASSLGAGDSNQPQHF. The CDR3 DNA follows: TGTGCCAGCAGTTTGGGGGCCGGGGATAGCAATCAGCCCCAGCATTTT.

This clonotype was seen a few times. The chain is built from TRBV29-1 and TRBJ2-3, with 7 bases aligning to TRBD2. Germline CDR1 reads SQVTM; CDR2 reads ANQGSEA. The CDR3 is made up of 16 amino acids. The junction had 10 bases not matched to a gene; V was cut back by 0 bases and J by 4 bases. CDR3 protein: CSVEDLAGEGADTQYF. Written as DNA, the CDR3 is TGCAGCGTTGAAGATCTGGCGGGAGAGGGTGCAGATACGCAGTATTTT.

This clonotype was found a few times. The chain has TRBV12-3 or TRBV12-4 and TRBJ1-5; D is possibly TRBD1 (6 bases). Trimming took off 2 bases at V and 6 bases at J, with 8 bases between the two ends. The CDR3 totals 13 residues. DNA of the CDR3: TGTGCCAGCAGTTTAACCAGGGGTCAGCCCCAGCATTTT. Encoded protein: CASSLTRGQPQHF.

This rearrangement joins TRBV7-2 to TRBJ2-1; 7 bases line up with TRBD2. The trim removed 0 bases at V and 3 bases at J, leaving 2 bases unmatched. The CDR3 is made up of 15 amino acids. The V gene's germline CDR1 is SGHTA and CDR2 FQGNSA. CDR3 nucleotide sequence: TGTGCCAGCAGCTTAGCGAGCGGGGTCTACAATGAGCAGTTCTTC. It translates to CASSLASGVYNEQFF.

This chain connects TRBV7-2 to TRBJ2-3; TRBD2 matches 7 bases. This CDR3 contains 16 residues. V gave up 5 bases and J gave up 2 bases; unmatched junction bases: 10. In germline, CDR1 is SGHTA, CDR2 FQGNSA. CDR3 in DNA: TGTGCCAGCAGCCGTACGACTAGCCTGGCCACAGATACGCAGTATTTT. Residues: CASSRTTSLATDTQYF.

A few counts support this clonotype. The V and J genes are TRBV18 and TRBJ2-5; the match to TRBD1 covers 8 bases. Losses at the gene ends were 10 bases for V and 3 bases for J; bases not matched to a gene: 7. Germline V gene lookup returns CDR1 KGHSH and CDR2 LQKENI. The CDR3 is 13 residues long. CDR3 sequence reads: CATRTGNEETQYF. The CDR3, as DNA: TGTGCCACCCGGACAGGGAACGAAGAGACCCAGTACTTC.

Many counts were recorded for this clonotype. V usage is TRBV12-3 or TRBV12-4 and J usage is TRBJ1-1; tentatively, D is TRBD1 (5 bases). This CDR3 comprises 15 residues. With 3 bases removed from V and 4 bases from J, the gap between germline ends came to 15 bases. The CDR3 is CASSFRDLDFTEAFF. The CDR3 DNA sequence: TGTGCCAGCAGTTTTAGGGACTTGGATTTCACTGAAGCTTTCTTT.

This clonotype was counted many times. The chain couples TRBV29-1 to TRBJ2-1, with TRBD2 matching 14 bases. This CDR3 spans 15 amino acids. V was pared by 3 bases and J by 8 bases, with 6 bases of the junction left unmatched. The V gene's germline CDR1 is SQVTM and CDR2 ANQGSEA. The CDR3 reads CSVDLGLAGEDEQFF. Written as DNA, the CDR3 is TGCAGCGTTGACCTGGGACTAGCGGGAGAAGATGAGCAGTTCTTC.

CDR3 coding DNA: TGCGCCAGCAGTCAATCTAGCGGGGGGCGGAGGTGCACAGATACGCAGTATTTT. Encoded protein: CASSQSSGGRRCTDTQYF. The chain recombines TRBV23-1 with TRBJ2-3; TRBD2 agrees at 10 bases. TRBV23-1 is marked as an open reading frame, function uncertain. V lost 0 bases and J lost 1; bases outside the gene matches: 7. This CDR3 is built from 18 residues.

This clonotype has just one count. The rearrangement joins TRBV19 to TRBJ2-2; 8 nucleotides agree with TRBD1. With V trimmed by 11 bases and J by 6 bases, 14 bases remained unmatched. The CDR3 spans 15 residues. The germline V gene encodes CDR1 LNHDA and CDR2 SQIVND (reference sequence). The CDR3 sequence: CALRAGGARSGELFF. The CDR3 nucleotides are TGTGCCCTGAGGGCAGGGGGCGCGAGGTCCGGGGAGCTGTTTTTT.

This clonotype was detected many times. The CDR3 DNA reads TGTGCCAGCAGTCAGGGACTAGCGGGGGTCCTAGCCAAAAACATTCAGTACTTC. Encoded protein: CASSQGLAGVLAKNIQYF. This rearrangement joins TRBV27 to TRBJ2-4; TRBD2 matches 14 bases. Germline-derived CDR1 and CDR2 are MNHEY and SMNVEV (reference sequence). The J segment lost 0 bases and the V segment lost 5 bases, leaving 6 bases of the junction unmatched. CDR3 length: 18 residues.

This clonotype was seen a few times. The CDR3 DNA is TGTGCCAGCTCACTGGACTCCGTGGGCGATGAGCAGTTCTTC. It translates to CASSLDSVGDEQFF. V and J are TRBV18 and TRBJ2-1, with D possibly being TRBD2 (5 bases). The V end lost 4 bases, the J end lost 8 bases, and 15 bases lay between the germline ends. Germline CDR1 is KGHSH and CDR2 is LQKENI. The CDR3 contains 14 residues.

The V and J genes are TRBV29-1 and TRBJ2-7; TRBD1 or TRBD2 may be the D gene (5 bases each). The ends were cut back, 4 bases at V and 2 bases at J, with 15 bases in the middle. Germline-derived CDR1 and CDR2 are SQVTM and ANQGSEA. The CDR3 contains 14 residues. The CDR3 DNA reads TGCAGCGTTGGGGGGTTGGGGGTAACCTACGAGCAGTACTTC. Its translation: CSVGGLGVTYEQYF.

This clonotype has just a few counts. V and J are TRBV6-5 and TRBJ2-1; D ambiguous. Per germline, CDR1 MNHEY and CDR2 SVGAGI. The CDR3 runs to 13 residues. V dropped 2 bases and J dropped 6 bases, with 8 bases sitting between them. The DNA of the CDR3 is TGTGCCAGCAGTTACGTCCCAAGCAATGAGCAGTTCTTC. It is translated as CASSYVPSNEQFF.

Ten or more counts support this clonotype. The chain carries TRBV11-2 and TRBJ2-1; D may be TRBD1 (5 bases). The germline V gene encodes CDR1 SGHAT and CDR2 FQNNGV. The CDR3 extends over 16 amino acids. The V and J ends lost 4 bases and 6 bases respectively, with 19 bases between them. The CDR3 spells CASSSPGATGSNEQFF. DNA of the CDR3: TGTGCCAGCAGCTCTCCTGGGGCGACGGGTTCCAATGAGCAGTTCTTC.

A few counts support this clonotype. For the CDR3, the DNA is TGCGCCAGCAGCTCAGTGGGACAGCCCTACAATGAGCAGTTCTTC. It is translated as CASSSVGQPYNEQFF. The chain couples TRBV5-1 to TRBJ2-1, with 7 positions matching TRBD1. Germline-derived CDR1 and CDR2 are SGHRS and YFSETQ. This CDR3 has 15 residues. The junction had 5 bases not matched to a gene; V was cut back by 3 bases and J by 2 bases.

A few counts support this clonotype. The CDR3 sequence: CAITGRAGSSYEQYF. The CDR3 DNA is TGTGCCATCACTGGGCGAGCGGGGTCTAGCTACGAGCAGTACTTC. This rearrangement joins TRBV10-3 to TRBJ2-7, with 7 positions matching TRBD2. In germline, CDR1 is ENHRY, CDR2 SYGVKD. The CDR3 sequence is 15 residues long. The V gene end was trimmed by 7 bases and the J gene end by 3 bases; junction bases not matched to a gene: 12.

This clonotype was detected many times. This rearrangement joins TRBV5-1 to TRBJ2-1, with 8 bases matching TRBD1. V shed 6 bases, J shed 10 bases, and the junction held 12 bases outside the gene matches. This CDR3 spans 14 amino acids. Germline V gene lookup returns CDR1 SGHRS and CDR2 YFSETQ. Here the CDR3 reads CASNPVDRVREQFF. For the CDR3, the DNA is TGCGCCAGCAACCCGGTGGACAGGGTTAGGGAGCAGTTCTTC.

CDR3 DNA sequence: TGTGCCAGCAGCTTAGTAGCGCGCGCCCAAGAGACCCAGTACTTC. Protein sequence: CASSLVARAQETQYF. The rearrangement joins TRBV7-2 to TRBJ2-5, with D maybe TRBD2 (5 bases). The CDR3 sequence is 15 residues long. From germline, CDR1 is SGHTA and CDR2 FQGNSA. V was pared by 1 base and J by 1 base, with 10 bases between.

This clonotype was detected many times. In DNA, the CDR3 is TGCGCCAGCAGTGACCCCCTGTACGAGCAGTACTTC. Protein sequence: CASSDPLYEQYF. This chain uses TRBV10-2 with TRBJ2-7; D unclear. The CDR3 loop spans 12 amino acids. V lost 3 bases to trimming and J lost 4 bases, with 7 bases between them. Looked up from germline, CDR1 is WSHSY and CDR2 is SAAADI.

The chain uses TRBV7-2 and TRBJ2-3, with no clear D. The CDR3 extends over 15 amino acids. The germline V gene has CDR1 SGHTA and CDR2 FQGNSA. V lost 5 bases and J lost 1, with 13 bases in between. DNA of the CDR3: TGTGCCAGCAGCCCGGGCGGCCAGGGCACAGATACGCAGTATTTT. Protein product: CASSPGGQGTDTQYF. Using reference TRBV7-2 and TRBJ2-3 for the parts outside the CDR3, the full variable domain is GAGVSQSPSNKVTEKGKDVELRCDPISGHTALYWYRQSLGQGLEFLIYFQGNSAPDKSGLPSDRFSAERTGGSVSTLTIQRTQQEDSAVYLCASSPGGQGTDTQYFGPGTRLTVL.

Ten or more counts support this clonotype. For the CDR3, the DNA is TGTGCCATCAGCACAGGGGTAGCCAAAAACATTCAGTACTTC. Translated, it gives CAISTGVAKNIQYF. This chain links TRBV10-3 with TRBJ2-4; TRBD1 agrees at 7 bases. The germline V gene encodes CDR1 ENHRY and CDR2 SYGVKD. J was trimmed by 0 bases and V by 6 bases; bases with no gene match: 2. The CDR3 is made up of 14 amino acids.

The rearrangement uses TRBV29-1 and TRBJ1-1, with D tentatively TRBD1 (5 bases). The germline CDR1 and CDR2 sequences are SQVTM and ANQGSEA. The CDR3 is 13 amino acids. The V end lost 3 bases, the J end lost 0 bases, and 8 bases lay between the germline ends. CDR3 bases: TGCAGCGTTGAGCGGGGCTTGAACACTGAAGCTTTCTTT. It yields the protein CSVERGLNTEAFF.